These 9 T cell receptor beta chains came from one sample sequenced in a study of blood T cells in healthy people across ages. Then a second PCR, running roughly 6 to 12 cycles, was carried out with a sample-barcoded 5' primer and a J-beta primer mix. TCRdb analysed the 5' RACE reads with MiXCR anew, one entry per CDR3 protein. The table has around 990,000 distinct CDR3 sequences, 30% to 40% seen once. Sequencing was performed on blood. The receptors originated from a man between 18 and 29 years old in good health.

This chain joins TRBV7-9 and TRBJ2-1, with unresolved D. Germline V gene data show CDR1 as SEHNR and CDR2 as FQNEAQ (reference sequence). CDR3 length equals 12 residues. V lost 1 base and J 10 bases, leaving 8 bases between the germline ends. This chain's CDR3 is CASSLVQSEQFF. The DNA for the CDR3 is TGTGCCAGCAGCTTAGTACAGTCAGAGCAGTTCTTC.

This clonotype was seen a few times. The chain recombines TRBV18 with TRBJ1-2; 7 nucleotides agree with TRBD1. With V trimmed by 3 bases and J by 8 bases, 12 bases remained unmatched. The CDR3 runs 15 residues. Germline assignment: CDR1 KGHSH and CDR2 LQKENI. In nucleotides, the CDR3 is TGTGCCAGCTCACCTTGGGACAGCTCCGCCGGGGGCTACACCTTC. This gives the protein CASSPWDSSAGGYTF.

The rearrangement uses TRBV9 and TRBJ2-1; the D is unclear. The germline gives CDR1 SGDLS, CDR2 YYNGEE. V was clipped by 0 bases and J by 10 bases, with 11 bases between them. The CDR3 loop spans 13 amino acids. The CDR3 protein is CASSVAGRPEQFF. DNA of the CDR3: TGTGCCAGCAGCGTAGCAGGACGGCCGGAGCAGTTCTTC.

The rearrangement joins TRBV14 to TRBJ1-1, with unresolved D. This CDR3 contains 15 residues. Trimming shortened V by 4 bases and J by 3 bases, and 15 bases separated the two germline ends. Per the germline V gene, CDR1 is SGHDN and CDR2 is FVKESK. CDR3 sequence reads: CASSPRQGVDTEAFF. DNA of the CDR3: TGTGCCAGCAGCCCCAGACAAGGTGTAGACACTGAAGCTTTCTTT.

This clonotype was detected a few times. V gene TRBV9 combines with J gene TRBJ2-1; no clear D gene. The closer fit of TRBJ2-7 to the DNA end suggests the J call may be wrong. The germline CDR1 and CDR2 sequences are SGDLS and YYNGEE. This CDR3 has 15 amino acids. DNA of the CDR3: TGTGCCAGCAGCTCGGACGCCCGGACCTACAATGAGCAGTACTTC. Encoded protein: CASSSDARTYNEQYF.

The chain carries TRBV3-1 and TRBJ2-1, with 9 bases identical to TRBD2. The CDR3 length is 15 residues. From germline, CDR1 is LGHDT and CDR2 YNNKEL (reference sequence). The V gene end was trimmed by 0 bases and the J gene end by 9 bases; junction bases not matched to a gene: 6. CDR3 sequence: CASSQDRAGGLEQFF. Written as DNA, the CDR3 is TGTGCCAGCAGCCAAGATAGGGCGGGGGGGCTTGAGCAGTTCTTC.

This rearrangement joins TRBV12-3 or TRBV12-4 to TRBJ1-2; D not resolved. Trimming removed 5 bases from V and 7 bases from J, with 11 bases in between. The length of the CDR3 is 12 residues. CDR3: CASSLKPGGYTF. CDR3 DNA: TGTGCCAGCAGTCTTAAACCGGGTGGCTACACCTTC.

V is TRBV6-1 and J is TRBJ1-1; D remains unclear. The length of the CDR3 is 12 residues. The germline CDR1 and CDR2 sequences are MNHNS and SASEGT. V gave up 9 bases and J gave up 3 bases, with 11 bases separating them. This CDR3 reads CASRVWDTEAFF. CDR3 DNA: TGTGCCAGTCGGGTTTGGGACACTGAAGCTTTCTTT.

This sequence joins TRBV9 and TRBJ2-1, with D perhaps given as TRBD1 or TRBD2 (5 bases each). V lost 4 bases, J lost 8 bases, and 10 bases lay in between. The CDR3 has 12 amino acids. Germline CDR1 reads SGDLS; CDR2 reads YYNGEE. As DNA, the CDR3 is TGTGCCAGCAGCCCTGAGGGGCATGAGCAGTTCTTC. It translates to CASSPEGHEQFF.